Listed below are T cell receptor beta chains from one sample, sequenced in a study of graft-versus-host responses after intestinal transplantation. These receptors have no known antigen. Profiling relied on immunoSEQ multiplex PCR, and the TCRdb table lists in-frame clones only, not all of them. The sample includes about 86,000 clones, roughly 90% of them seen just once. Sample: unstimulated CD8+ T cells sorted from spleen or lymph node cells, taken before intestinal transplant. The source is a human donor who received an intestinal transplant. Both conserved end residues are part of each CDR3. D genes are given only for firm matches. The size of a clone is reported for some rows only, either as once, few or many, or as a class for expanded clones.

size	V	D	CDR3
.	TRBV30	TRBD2	CAWPGLAGPDTQYF
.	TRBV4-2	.	CASSPGLSSYEQYF
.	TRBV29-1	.	CSVDGNREGTEAFF
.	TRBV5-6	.	CASSLASRVTEAFF
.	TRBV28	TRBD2	CASSLGSGRANEQFF
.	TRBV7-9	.	CASSPSSQVNTGELFF
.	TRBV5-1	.	CASSWGPREPYEQYF
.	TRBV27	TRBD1	CASSLIAGGRTEAFF
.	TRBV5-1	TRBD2	CASSFQLAGDEQYF
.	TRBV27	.	CASSLSGEVNTEAFF
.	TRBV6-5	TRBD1	CASLRQGSDTEAFF
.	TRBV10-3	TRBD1	CAISDRDREEKLFF
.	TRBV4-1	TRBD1	CASSQAGTANTEAFF
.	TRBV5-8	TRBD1	CASSPPDRPVGYEQYF
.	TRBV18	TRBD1	CASSTGQGGYEQYF
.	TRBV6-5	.	CASSPPLARELFF
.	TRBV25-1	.	CASSVGLKAFF
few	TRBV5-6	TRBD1	CASSLVGQGASEQYF
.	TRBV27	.	CASTNRAGSGANVLTF
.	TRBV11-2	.	CASSGVRGNEQFF
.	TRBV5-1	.	CASSSRTENTDTQYF
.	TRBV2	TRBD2	CASSDNPTSGRIVQYF
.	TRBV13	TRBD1	CASSPSGTGSYEQYF
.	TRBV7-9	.	CASSLWGELAYEQYF
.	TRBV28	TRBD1	CASSPTDRAAQPQHF
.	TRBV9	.	CASSVGGLGNTEAFF
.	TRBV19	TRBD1	CASSIGQGSNQPQHF
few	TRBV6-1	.	CASSEVNGLSYEQYF
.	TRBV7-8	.	CASSLETVTAPDTEAFF
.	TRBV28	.	CASSYGTLYLTDTQYF
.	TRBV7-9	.	CASSLDKYEQYF
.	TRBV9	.	CASSVGLLYSPLHF
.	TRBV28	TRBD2	CASSLSMSPKQRGGTDTQYF
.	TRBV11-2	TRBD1	CASSSMGVGTVYGYTF
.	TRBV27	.	CASSPAGGGATEAFF
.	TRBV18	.	CASSVKEDEQYF
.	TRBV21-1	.	CASSNPIYREIVSYNSPLHF
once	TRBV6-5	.	CGRLRGSYEQYF
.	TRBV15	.	CATSATPNTEAFF
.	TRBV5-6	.	CASSLGRRNTEAFF
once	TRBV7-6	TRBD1	CASSFAGTGYNEQFF
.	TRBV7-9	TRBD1	CASSPTPGTAEQYF
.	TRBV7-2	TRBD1	CASSFTGGSYGYTF
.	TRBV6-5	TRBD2	CASGPGLAGDDEQFF
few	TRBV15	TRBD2	CATSLGTSGSYNEQFF
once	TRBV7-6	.	CASSLGVTYEQYF
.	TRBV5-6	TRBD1	CASSLRDREYSPLHF
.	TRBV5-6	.	CASSFPGSYNEQFF
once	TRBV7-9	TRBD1	CASSRRAGGDGNTIYF
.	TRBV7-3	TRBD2	CASSLRGLAGIHEQFF
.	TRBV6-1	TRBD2	CASSVWREYEQYF
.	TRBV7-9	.	CASSLRGDTEAFF
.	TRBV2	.	CASSVPGSNTGELFF
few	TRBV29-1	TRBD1	CSAVGGGSGEQYF
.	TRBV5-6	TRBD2	CASSLGLVAGGETQYF